Listed here are 25 T cell receptor beta chains from one sample, sequenced in a study of blood T cell repertoires in COVID-19 (dated by TCRdb to 2020 to 2021). Libraries were prepared through the immunoSEQ multiplex PCR assay. The source is immuneACCESS, and TCRdb retained only in-frame sequences with V and J called. Part of the clones is not carried over; for the studies checked, unresolved V genes explain less than half of this, and the remainder is unexplained. The sample contains about 290,000 clones, roughly 89% of them found a single time. The top ten hold 1.5% to 2% of the sample. Sample: PBMCs or T cells enriched from blood (not recorded which). The source of these receptors is a woman between 40 and 55 years old who had recovered from COVID-19.

This clone appeared once. The chain couples TRBV6-5 to TRBJ1-1, with D unresolved. V dropped 5 bases and J dropped 1 base, with 8 bases sitting between them. The CDR3 consists of 13 residues. The V gene's germline CDR1 is MNHEY and CDR2 SVGAGI. The DNA of the CDR3 is TGTGCCAGCAGTCGGAGTTGGAACACTGAAGCTTTCTTT. This encodes CASSRSWNTEAFF.

The chain recombines TRBV10-3 with TRBJ2-7; D might be TRBD1 (6 bases). This CDR3 is built from 14 residues. Germline V gene data show CDR1 as ENHRY and CDR2 as SYGVKD. V lost 4 bases and J 4 bases, leaving 14 bases between the germline ends. DNA of the CDR3: TGTGCCATCAGTGCCTACAGGGTAGGGTACGAGCAGTACTTC. Protein: CAISAYRVGYEQYF.

The chain links TRBV7-8 to TRBJ1-1; D remains unclear. CDR1 and CDR2 from the germline V gene are SGHVS and FQNEAQ. CDR3 size: 13 residues. V lost 1 base, J lost 4 bases, and 7 bases lay in between. The CDR3 DNA reads as TGTGCCAGCAGCTTAGGAGAATTCACTGAAGCTTTCTTT. Residues: CASSLGEFTEAFF.

V gene TRBV2 combines with J gene TRBJ1-1, with D perhaps matching TRBD1 (6 bases). CDR1 is SNHLY and CDR2 is FYNNEI in the germline V gene. The CDR3 totals 15 residues. The V and J ends lost 2 bases and 6 bases respectively, with 16 bases between them. DNA for the CDR3: TGTGCCAGCAGTGAAACCGGGGGGCTTATCTCTGAAGCTTTCTTT. This sequence encodes CASSETGGLISEAFF.

The V gene is TRBV5-5, the J gene TRBJ2-1; 8 bases agree with TRBD1. Germline V lookup: CDR1 SGHKS, CDR2 YYEKEE (reference sequence). V shed 7 bases, J shed 12 bases, and the junction held 21 bases outside the gene matches. This CDR3 has 16 residues. The CDR3 sequence: CASGANRDRISLGQFF. CDR3 nucleotides: TGTGCCAGCGGGGCGAACCGGGACAGGATATCATTGGGGCAGTTCTTC.

This chain links TRBV20-1 with TRBJ1-1, with D tentatively TRBD1 (6 bases). The CDR3 length is 11 residues. V lost 6 bases and J lost 6, with 11 bases in between. Germline lookup yields CDR1 DFQATT and CDR2 SNEGSKA (reference sequence). CDR3 DNA sequence: TGCAGTGCCCCACGACAGGCTGAAGCTTTCTTT. Protein product: CSAPRQAEAFF.

The V gene is TRBV5-8, the J gene TRBJ1-5; D is unclear. The CDR3 has 13 residues. V was cut by 4 bases and J by 7 bases, with 12 bases left in between. Germline CDR1 and CDR2: SGHTS and YDEGEE. CDR3 sequence reads: CASSMQVSQPQHF. The CDR3 DNA reads TGTGCCAGCAGCATGCAGGTGTCGCAGCCCCAGCATTTT.

The genes are TRBV7-9 and TRBJ2-3; D might be TRBD1 (6 bases). CDR1 and CDR2 (germline): SEHNR, FQNEAQ (reference sequence). The CDR3 has 16 amino acids. V lost 1 base and J 3 bases, leaving 14 bases between the germline ends. CDR3 coding DNA: TGTGCCAGCAGCTTAGGGACAGCCGGCAGGACAGATACGCAGTATTTT. Translating gives CASSLGTAGRTDTQYF.

This chain links TRBV19 with TRBJ2-7, with 10 bases lining up with TRBD1. Germline-derived CDR1 and CDR2 are LNHDA and SQIVND (reference sequence). The CDR3 is made up of 17 amino acids. Losses at the gene ends were 4 bases for V and 2 bases for J; bases not matched to a gene: 11. CDR3 bases: TGTGCCAGTAGTAAGGACAGGGGGAGAACTTCGACCTACGAGCAGTACTTC. Translating it yields CASSKDRGRTSTYEQYF. Full variable domain (outside the CDR3, taken from reference TRBV19 and TRBJ2-7): DGGITQSPKYLFRKEGQNVTLSCEQNLNHDAMYWYRQDPGQGLRLIYYSQIVNDFQKGDIAEGYSVSREKKESFPLTVTSAQKNPTAFYLCASSKDRGRTSTYEQYFGPGTRLTVT.

The chain carries TRBV4-1 and TRBJ2-5; no clear D gene. Germline values: CDR1 MGHRA, CDR2 YSYEKL. The CDR3 sequence is 15 residues long. Trimming took off 1 base at V and 5 bases at J, with 14 bases between the two ends. The CDR3 loop reads CASSQGRSPRETQYF. DNA of the CDR3: TGCGCCAGCAGCCAAGGCCGGAGCCCCCGGGAGACCCAGTACTTC.

The gene calls are TRBV5-1 and TRBJ2-7, with D uncertain. The length of the CDR3 is 11 residues. V was trimmed by 0 bases and J by 7 bases, leaving 5 bases between them. Germline V lookup: CDR1 SGHRS, CDR2 YFSETQ. In nucleotides, the CDR3 is TGCGCCAGCAGCTTGGGCAGAGAGCAGTACTTC. Its protein is CASSLGREQYF.

This chain links TRBV5-4 with TRBJ2-5; TRBD2 aligns across 10 bases. Looked up from germline, CDR1 is SGHNT and CDR2 is YYREEE (reference sequence). CDR3 size: 14 residues. V trimming: 3 bases; J trimming: 5 bases; junction bases outside the gene matches: 4. The CDR3 coding sequence is TGTGCCAGCAGCTCTACTAGCGGGGATGAGACCCAGTACTTC. Translating gives CASSSTSGDETQYF.

This chain uses TRBV27 with TRBJ2-5; 11 nucleotides match TRBD1. This CDR3 has 15 residues. Germline V gives CDR1 MNHEY, CDR2 SMNVEV (reference sequence). Trimming cost V 2 bases and J 5 bases; bases outside gene matches: 4. CDR3 DNA sequence: TGTGCCAGCAGTTTACGGGACAGGGGGAGGGAGACCCAGTACTTC. The encoded protein is CASSLRDRGRETQYF.

The rearrangement links TRBV5-1 to TRBJ2-7; the match to TRBD1 covers 7 bases. J gave up 5 bases and V 6 bases, and 5 bases lay outside the gene matches. CDR3 size: 12 residues. Germline V gives CDR1 SGHRS, CDR2 YFSETQ. The CDR3 sequence: CASTDQGDEQYF. The CDR3 coding sequence is TGCGCCAGCACCGATCAGGGGGACGAGCAGTACTTC.

The V call is TRBV6-5, the J call TRBJ1-1, with unresolved D. CDR3 size: 12 residues. V was cut by 6 bases and J by 2 bases, with 7 bases left in between. CDR1 is MNHEY, CDR2 SVGAGI, per germline. CDR3 residues: CASSLENTEAFF. For the CDR3, the DNA is TGTGCCAGCAGCTTAGAAAACACTGAAGCTTTCTTT.

The chain couples TRBV21-1 to TRBJ1-2. TRBV21-1 is reported as a pseudogene. The CDR3 loop spans 14 amino acids. Written as DNA, the CDR3 is TGTGCCAGCAGCAGGAGGGTACTTGGCTATGGCTACACCTTC. Translation gives CASSRRVLGYGYTF.

Only one count was recorded for this clone. V and J are TRBV19 and TRBJ1-2; D may be TRBD1 (6 bases). CDR1 is LNHDA, CDR2 SQIVND, per germline (reference sequence). V dropped 3 bases and J dropped 0 bases, with 8 bases sitting between them. This CDR3 contains 14 residues. Here the CDR3 reads CASSIGQSNYGYTF. The CDR3 DNA sequence: TGTGCCAGTAGTATCGGACAGTCTAACTATGGCTACACCTTC.

J is TRBJ2-2 and V is TRBV27; D gene uncertain. Germline lookup yields CDR1 MNHEY and CDR2 SMNVEV (reference sequence). This CDR3 spans 14 amino acids. With 3 bases removed from V and 5 bases from J, the gap between germline ends came to 10 bases. CDR3 coding DNA: TGTGCCAGCAGTTTTTACGGCGGTACCGGGGAGCTGTTTTTT. It codes for CASSFYGGTGELFF.

J is TRBJ2-1 and V is TRBV6-2 or TRBV6-3; D possibly corresponds to TRBD1 (7 bases). The germline V and J ends were trimmed by 4 bases and 4 bases, with 17 bases remaining between them. The CDR3 totals 16 residues. Germline-derived CDR1 and CDR2 are MNHEY and SVGEGT. The chain's CDR3 is CASSSRGDRDYNEQFF. The DNA for the CDR3 is TGTGCCAGCAGTTCCAGGGGGGACAGAGATTACAATGAGCAGTTCTTC.

The chain is built from TRBV6-5 and TRBJ1-1, with 7 bases that match TRBD1. The CDR3 runs 15 residues. V trimming: 7 bases; J trimming: 2 bases; junction bases outside the gene matches: 10. Germline V gene lookup returns CDR1 MNHEY and CDR2 SVGAGI. The CDR3: CASTGVDRINTEAFF. DNA for the CDR3: TGTGCCAGCACCGGGGTGGACAGGATTAACACTGAAGCTTTCTTT.

This clone was detected a few times. The chain uses TRBV28 and TRBJ1-2, with D uncertain. Trimming removed 6 bases at V and 5 bases at J, with 13 bases between. This CDR3 is 13 amino acids long. Per germline, CDR1 MDHEN and CDR2 SYDVKM. The CDR3 here is CASSLGLGYGYTF. CDR3 bases: TGTGCCAGCAGCCTGGGCCTTGGGTATGGCTACACCTTC.

V usage is TRBV6-5 and J usage is TRBJ1-3; the match to TRBD1 covers 8 bases. V was pared by 6 bases and J by 6 bases, with 10 bases of the junction left unmatched. The CDR3 is 15 amino acids. Looked up from germline, CDR1 is MNHEY and CDR2 is SVGAGI. CDR3 sequence reads: CASSRDRGLANTIYF. In nucleotides, the CDR3 is TGTGCCAGCAGCCGAGACAGGGGTTTAGCAAACACCATATATTTT.

The chain has TRBV9 and TRBJ2-6, with 10 bases fitting TRBD1. CDR3 size: 17 residues. Germline CDR1 SGDLS, CDR2 YYNGEE. Trimming at V came to 7 bases and at J to 0 bases, leaving 7 bases not matched to a gene. CDR3 coding DNA: TGTGCCAGCGGCGATGGACAGGGGGTCTCTGGGGCCAACGTCCTGACTTTC. Amino acids: CASGDGQGVSGANVLTF.

This chain joins TRBV19 and TRBJ1-4; D unresolved. The V gene's germline CDR1 is LNHDA and CDR2 SQIVND (reference sequence). V was trimmed by 4 bases and J by 8 bases, leaving 14 bases between them. The CDR3 contains 14 residues. The CDR3 loop reads CASSKLQTGEKLFF. The CDR3 nucleotides read TGTGCCAGTAGTAAGCTCCAAACCGGGGAAAAACTGTTTTTT.

V is TRBV18 and J is TRBJ1-2; D is unclear. With 1 base removed from V and 4 bases from J, the gap between germline ends came to 13 bases. The germline V gene encodes CDR1 KGHSH and CDR2 LQKENI. The CDR3 runs to 15 residues. CDR3 in amino acids: CASSPRRDPSYGYTF. CDR3 nucleotides: TGTGCCAGCTCACCACGACGGGATCCTTCCTATGGCTACACCTTC.